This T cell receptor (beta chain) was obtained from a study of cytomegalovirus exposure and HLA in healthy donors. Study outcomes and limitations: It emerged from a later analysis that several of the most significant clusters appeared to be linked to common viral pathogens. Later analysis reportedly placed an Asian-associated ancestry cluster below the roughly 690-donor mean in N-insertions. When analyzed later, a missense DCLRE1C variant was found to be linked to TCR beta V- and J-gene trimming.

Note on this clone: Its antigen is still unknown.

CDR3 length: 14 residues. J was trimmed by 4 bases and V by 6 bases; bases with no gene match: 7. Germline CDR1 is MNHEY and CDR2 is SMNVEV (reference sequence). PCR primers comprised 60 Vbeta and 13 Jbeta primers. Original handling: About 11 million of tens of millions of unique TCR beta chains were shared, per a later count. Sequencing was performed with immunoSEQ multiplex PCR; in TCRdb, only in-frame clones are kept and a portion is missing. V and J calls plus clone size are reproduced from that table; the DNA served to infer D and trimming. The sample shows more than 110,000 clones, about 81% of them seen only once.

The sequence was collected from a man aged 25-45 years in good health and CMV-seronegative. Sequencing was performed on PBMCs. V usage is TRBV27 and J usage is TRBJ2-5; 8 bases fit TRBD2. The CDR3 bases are TGTGCCAGCAGACGGGGGGGCCGGGTAGAGACCCAGTACTTC. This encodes CASRRGGRVETQYF.